This record concerns one T cell receptor (beta chain) sequence. Antigen specificity is unknown. The data derive from a study of STAT3 mutations in large granular lymphocyte leukemia. The wider study: Canonical activating STAT3 mutations were detected in roughly half of the longitudinally sequenced T-LGLL patients. Over half of T-LGLL patients had one or more immunosuppressive regimens. Study-wide points: At least one immunodominant TCR beta clonotype appeared in every T-cell large granular lymphocyte leukemia patient.

The CDR3 runs 16 residues. Germline V CDR1 and CDR2: MNHEY, SMNVEV (reference sequence). The germline V and J ends were trimmed by 3 bases and 4 bases, with 15 bases remaining between them. About 40,773 productive templates were obtained per sample on average. Here immunoSEQ multiplex PCR was the method, and the copy in TCRdb shows in-frame clones only, minus some. The sample has roughly 25,000 clones, over 90% seen once. Sequenced sample: peripheral blood mononuclear cells. The receptor's source is a man aged 40-50 years with T-cell large granular lymphocyte leukemia. Some clones in this sample may be carry-over from other donors' samples. The rearrangement joins TRBV27 to TRBJ1-4; D is undetermined. The CDR3, as DNA: TGTGCCAGCAGTTTCTCGGGTCAGACGATTAATGAAAAACTGTTTTTT. Protein sequence: CASSFSGQTINEKLFF.